These 17 T cell receptor beta chains were all obtained from the same sample, sequenced in a study of blood T cell repertoires in COVID-19. Only in-frame clones appear in the TCRdb table, and some are missing; sequencing was by immunoSEQ multiplex PCR. The sample lists 80,000 to 95,000 clones, approximately 91% occurring once. The specimen was peripheral blood. The receptors derive from a human donor with active COVID-19. The donor label of this sample is uncertain.

The chain is built from TRBV5-1 and TRBJ2-7; 7 bases fit TRBD1. Germline loops: CDR1 SGHRS, CDR2 YFSETQ. The J segment lost 2 bases and the V segment lost 0 bases, leaving 8 bases of the junction unmatched. The CDR3 has 16 amino acids. The CDR3 sequence is CASSLVGGQDAYEQYF. The CDR3 coding sequence is TGCGCCAGCAGCTTGGTTGGTGGACAGGACGCCTACGAGCAGTACTTC.

This chain links TRBV3-1 (or the pseudogene TRBV3-2) with TRBJ2-3; 8 bases line up with TRBD2. The germline gives CDR1 LGHDT, CDR2 YNNKEL (reference sequence). This CDR3 is 14 amino acids long. V shed 4 bases, J shed 5 bases, and the junction held 5 bases outside the gene matches. The CDR3 DNA reads as TGTGCCAGCAGCCGAGCGGGGGAGCTAGATACGCAGTATTTT. Translation: CASSRAGELDTQYF.

The chain joins TRBV25-1 to TRBJ1-2, with TRBD1 matching 8 bases. Trimming removed 4 bases from V and 8 bases from J; junction bases left unmatched: 9. This CDR3 contains 14 residues. Germline V lookup: CDR1 MGHDK, CDR2 SYGVNS. The CDR3 is CASSGLGQGLGYTF. CDR3 sequence (DNA): TGTGCCAGCAGTGGACTCGGACAGGGCCTGGGCTACACCTTC.

The V call is TRBV12-5, the J call TRBJ2-2, with 7 bases that match TRBD1. CDR1 is LGHNT, CDR2 FRNRAP, per germline. CDR3 size: 13 residues. The junction had 4 bases not matched to a gene; V was cut back by 5 bases and J by 7 bases. CDR3 nucleotide sequence: TGTGCTAGTGGTGAGGGGGCTGGCGGGGAGCTGTTTTTT. Its translation: CASGEGAGGELFF.

This chain links TRBV11-2 with TRBJ2-1, with 10 bases identical to TRBD2. This CDR3 contains 16 residues. The germline gives CDR1 SGHAT, CDR2 FQNNGV. V was clipped by 2 bases and J by 3 bases; unmatched bases: 4. The CDR3 reads CASSLLAGDIYNEQFF. CDR3 DNA: TGTGCCAGCAGCTTACTAGCGGGGGATATCTACAATGAGCAGTTCTTC.

CDR3 in amino acids: CASSQAGREREKLFF. In nucleotides, the CDR3 is TGTGCCAGCAGCCAAGCCGGGAGGGAGCGAGAAAAACTGTTTTTT. The chain is built from TRBV3-1 (or the pseudogene TRBV3-2) and TRBJ1-4, with D unresolved. This CDR3 has 15 amino acids. The ends were cut back, 1 base at V and 8 bases at J, with 14 bases in the middle. Germline CDR1 reads LGHDT; CDR2 reads YNNKEL (reference sequence).

The rearrangement joins TRBV28 to TRBJ1-4; D call uncertain. CDR1 and CDR2 (germline): MDHEN, SYDVKM. The CDR3 has 15 amino acids. The V and J ends lost 3 bases and 2 bases respectively, with 10 bases between them. CDR3 loop: CASSFWRNTNEKLFF. The CDR3 bases are TGTGCCAGCAGTTTTTGGAGGAATACTAATGAAAAACTGTTTTTT. Looking up the rest from reference TRBV28 and TRBJ1-4 gives the full variable domain: DVKVTQSSRYLVKRTGEKVFLECVQDMDHENMFWYRQDPGLGLRLIYFSYDVKMKEKGDIPEGYSVSREKKERFSLILESASTNQTSMYLCASSFWRNTNEKLFFGSGTQLSVL.

This chain joins TRBV19 and TRBJ2-3; TRBD2 matches 7 bases. V gave up 4 bases and J gave up 9 bases; unmatched junction bases: 7. The V gene's germline CDR1 is LNHDA and CDR2 SQIVND (reference sequence). The CDR3 extends over 13 amino acids. The CDR3 reads CASSTFAGETQYF. DNA for the CDR3: TGTGCCAGTAGTACGTTCGCGGGGGAGACGCAGTATTTT.

The sample holds one count of this clone. V and J are TRBV3-1 (or the pseudogene TRBV3-2) and TRBJ2-1, with 12 positions matching TRBD2. Germline V CDR1 and CDR2: LGHDT, YNNKEL (reference sequence). The CDR3 runs 19 residues. Trimming took 5 bases from V and 0 from J; bases not matched to a gene: 11. CDR3 nucleotides: TGTGCCAGCAGCTATGGACTAGCGGGGTGGGACAGCTCCTACAATGAGCAGTTCTTC. Translated, it gives CASSYGLAGWDSSYNEQFF.

V is TRBV23-1 and J is TRBJ2-5; D unresolved. TRBV23-1 has ORF status, its function being uncertain. Trimming pared 0 bases from V and 1 base from J, leaving 12 bases between. This CDR3 is built from 16 residues. The CDR3 sequence: CASSQSYGWSQETQYF. Written as DNA, the CDR3 is TGCGCCAGCAGTCAATCGTACGGGTGGAGCCAAGAGACCCAGTACTTC.

V usage is TRBV6-4 and J usage is TRBJ2-3, with 11 bases matching TRBD2. The CDR3 has 15 residues. Germline V gives CDR1 MRHNA, CDR2 SNTAGT. V lost 5 bases and J lost 7; bases outside the gene matches: 8. This CDR3 reads CASSPGTSGRHTQYF. The DNA for the CDR3 is TGTGCCAGCAGTCCTGGGACTAGCGGACGCCATACGCAGTATTTT.

The rearrangement joins TRBV7-2 to TRBJ2-5, with 13 bases identical to TRBD2. CDR1 is SGHTA, CDR2 FQGNSA, per germline. Trimming at V came to 5 bases and at J to 5 bases, leaving 8 bases not matched to a gene. The CDR3 loop spans 16 amino acids. The CDR3 sequence is CASSATSGGARETQYF. The CDR3 DNA sequence: TGTGCCAGCAGCGCCACTAGCGGGGGGGCTCGGGAGACCCAGTACTTC.

The V gene is TRBV7-9, the J gene TRBJ1-1; D not resolved. The CDR3 loop spans 14 amino acids. Trimming left V 3 bases short and J 0 bases short, with 8 bases between. Germline CDR1 reads SEHNR; CDR2 reads FQNEAQ (reference sequence). DNA for the CDR3: TGTGCCAGCAGCTTCCTTACAGTGAACACTGAAGCTTTCTTT. This translates into CASSFLTVNTEAFF.

The chain links TRBV2 to TRBJ1-1, with a weak D call TRBD1 (6 bases). V gave up 7 bases and J gave up 3 bases, with 15 bases separating them. The CDR3 runs 14 residues. Per germline, CDR1 SNHLY and CDR2 FYNNEI. The CDR3 DNA reads as TGTGCCAGCAACCTACAGGGTCTGGACACTGAAGCTTTCTTT. Protein: CASNLQGLDTEAFF.

V gene TRBV7-9 combines with J gene TRBJ2-5, with 10 bases lining up with TRBD2. This CDR3 has 18 amino acids. Germline V gives CDR1 SEHNR, CDR2 FQNEAQ (reference sequence). The trim removed 5 bases at V and 0 bases at J, leaving 12 bases unmatched. CDR3 loop: CASSHRLAGRVYQETQYF. The DNA of the CDR3 is TGTGCCAGCAGCCACCGACTAGCGGGCCGTGTTTACCAAGAGACCCAGTACTTC.

V gene TRBV10-3 combines with J gene TRBJ1-1; weak D call: TRBD1 (5 bases). The ends were cut back, 0 bases at V and 1 base at J, with 9 bases in the middle. This CDR3 is 15 amino acids long. Germline V gene lookup returns CDR1 ENHRY and CDR2 SYGVKD. CDR3 residues: CAISESGGTNTEAFF. CDR3 sequence (DNA): TGTGCCATCAGTGAGTCAGGCGGGACGAACACTGAAGCTTTCTTT.

The chain has TRBV2 and TRBJ1-2; TRBD1 matches 12 bases. The junction had 5 bases not matched to a gene; V was cut back by 9 bases and J by 6 bases. CDR1 and CDR2 (germline): SNHLY, FYNNEI. This CDR3 has 13 residues. CDR3 bases: TGTGCCAGGGGACAGGGGGCGTTTGATGGCTACACCTTC. Protein product: CARGQGAFDGYTF.